This TCR beta chain is drawn from a study of blood T cell repertoires in COVID-19. Germline CDR1 reads WNHNN; CDR2 reads SYGVQD (reference sequence). The CDR3 runs to 14 residues. V shed 1 base and J shed 9 bases, with 13 bases lying between them. Only in-frame clones appear in the TCRdb table, and some are missing; sequencing was by immunoSEQ multiplex PCR. The sample holds about 76,000 clones; 75% to 90% are singletons and the top ten take under 35%. Sequencing was performed on peripheral blood. The V gene is TRBV10-1, the J gene TRBJ2-1; maybe TRBD1 (6 bases). This receptor was obtained from a human donor in a cohort sampled during active COVID-19. The CDR3 loop is CASSEFRQAGEQFF. Written as DNA, the CDR3 is TGCGCCAGCAGTGAGTTTCGACAGGCCGGTGAGCAGTTCTTC.